Below are 29 T cell receptor beta chains sequenced from a single sample in a study of regulatory T cells in long-lasting Graves disease. Time point described: newly diagnosed GD, antithyroid drugs for less than 3 months. Following extraction of RNA from PBMCs, that RNA was used to make the TCR library. Arm-PCR with iRepertoire HTBI primers amplified the CDR3 regions for these TCR beta libraries. TCRdb reanalysed the multiplex PCR reads using MiXCR and keeps one entry per CDR3 protein. The top ten hold 17% of the sample, which has 400,000 to 500,000 distinct CDR3 sequences, 14% seen once. The same sample was also used in a study of T cells in Graves' hyperthyroidism and ophthalmopathy.

Sequences were derived from peripheral blood mononuclear cells (PBMCs), sampled at new diagnosis, from a patient treated with antithyroid drugs. These receptors all stem from a woman between 45 and 60 years old with Graves disease.

In this sample, this clonotype turned up a few times. In DNA form, the CDR3 reads TGCAGCGTTGAGCTGAATCAAGAGACCCAGTACTTC. This codes for CSVELNQETQYF. V and J are TRBV29-1 and TRBJ2-4; D is unclear. The J call is uncertain, as TRBJ2-5 better fits the DNA end. This CDR3 contains 12 residues. Looked up from germline, CDR1 is SQVTM and CDR2 is ANQGSEA.

The sample holds one count of this clonotype. A much larger clonotype is one base distant, so this may be a read error. V usage is TRBV28 and J usage is TRBJ1-5; D gene uncertain. The V end lost 5 bases, the J end lost 3 bases, and 20 bases lay between the germline ends. Germline assignment: CDR1 MDHEN and CDR2 SYDVKM. CDR3 length equals 17 residues. The CDR3 loop reads CASSPNVLGSHNQPQHF. CDR3 nucleotides: TGTGCCAGCAGTCCCAACGTCTTGGGGTCCCACAATCAGCCCCAGCATTTT.

The table lists this clonotype with many counts. The rearrangement joins TRBV2 to TRBJ1-3, with a tentative D call TRBD1 (5 bases). The CDR3 length is 15 residues. The germline V gene has CDR1 SNHLY and CDR2 FYNNEI. The V and J ends lost 3 bases and 0 bases respectively, with 9 bases between them. Written as DNA, the CDR3 is TGTGCCAGCAGTGATTGGGGCGTCTCTGGAAACACCATATATTTT. Translation gives CASSDWGVSGNTIYF. Together with reference TRBV2 and TRBJ1-3, the CDR3 gives the full variable domain: EPEVTQTPSHQVTQMGQEVILRCVPISNHLYFYWYRQILGQKVEFLVSFYNNEISEKSEIFDDQFSVERPDGSNFTLKIRSTKLEDSAMYFCASSDWGVSGNTIYFGEGSWLTVV.

This clonotype has ten or more counts. The V call is TRBV5-6, the J call TRBJ1-2, with D unresolved. The CDR3 runs 14 residues. Germline assignment: CDR1 SGHDT and CDR2 YYEEEE. The V and J ends lost 0 bases and 6 bases respectively, with 12 bases between them. The DNA of the CDR3 is TGTGCCAGCAGCTTGGGGTCAGACCTGCATGGCTACACCTTC. This translates into CASSLGSDLHGYTF.

With regard to this clonotype: A much larger clone differs from this one at a single base, so this may be a read error. The CDR3 is CASSPLHEDLYGYSF. The CDR3 DNA reads as TGTGCCAGCTCACCACTCCACGAGGACCTCTATGGCTACAGCTTC. V gene TRBV18 combines with J gene TRBJ1-2; D call uncertain. The germline V gene encodes CDR1 KGHSH and CDR2 LQKENI. This CDR3 has 15 residues.

The chain links TRBV19 to TRBJ2-2, with 7 bases identical to TRBD2. CDR3 size: 15 residues. From germline, CDR1 is LNHDA and CDR2 SQIVND (reference sequence). With V trimmed by 5 bases and J by 7 bases, 10 bases remained unmatched. CDR3 sequence: CASSQVREIIGELFF. The CDR3 nucleotides read TGTGCCAGTAGTCAGGTGCGGGAGATCATCGGGGAGCTGTTTTTT.

The table lists this clonotype with many counts. V gene TRBV2 combines with J gene TRBJ1-5; TRBD1 matches at 9 bases. The trim removed 6 bases at V and 7 bases at J, leaving 7 bases unmatched. Germline V lookup: CDR1 SNHLY, CDR2 FYNNEI. CDR3 length: 14 amino acids. CDR3 residues: CASSGRQGVQPQHF. The DNA of the CDR3 is TGTGCCAGCAGCGGCCGACAGGGGGTACAGCCCCAGCATTTT. The full variable domain, rest sourced from reference TRBV2 and TRBJ1-5, is EPEVTQTPSHQVTQMGQEVILRCVPISNHLYFYWYRQILGQKVEFLVSFYNNEISEKSEIFDDQFSVERPDGSNFTLKIRSTKLEDSAMYFCASSGRQGVQPQHFGDGTRLSIL.

Only a few counts were recorded for this clonotype. This chain connects TRBV9 to TRBJ2-2; 8 bases align to TRBD2. The germline CDR1 and CDR2 sequences are SGDLS and YYNGEE. The CDR3 is 15 amino acids. With V trimmed by 4 bases and J by 6 bases, 8 bases remained unmatched. The CDR3, as DNA: TGTGCCAGCAGCTCAAGCGGGAGATATCCCGGGGAGCTGTTTTTT. It encodes CASSSSGRYPGELFF.

Ten or more counts support this clonotype. The chain combines TRBV6-1 with TRBJ2-1, with 10 nucleotides matching TRBD2. Per the germline V gene, CDR1 is MNHNS and CDR2 is SASEGT. The CDR3 spans 15 residues. V lost 8 bases to trimming and J lost 4 bases; unmatched junction nucleotides: 8. The CDR3 reads CASVGSSGSYNEQFF. In DNA, the CDR3 is TGTGCCAGCGTAGGATCTAGCGGGAGTTACAATGAGCAGTTCTTC.

This clonotype was observed at least ten times. CDR3 protein: CASSYSRTSGISTYNEQFF. The CDR3 DNA reads as TGTGCCAGCAGTTACTCCAGGACTAGCGGGATAAGTACCTACAATGAGCAGTTCTTC. The chain joins TRBV6-2 or TRBV6-3 to TRBJ2-1; TRBD2 aligns across 12 bases. Germline V gives CDR1 MNHEY, CDR2 SVGEGT. This CDR3 is built from 19 residues. J was trimmed by 2 bases and V by 0 bases; bases with no gene match: 8.

This clonotype was seen ten or more times. Written as DNA, the CDR3 is TGTGCCAGCAGCCAACCGGGACTAGTCGGAGATACGCAGTATTTT. It encodes CASSQPGLVGDTQYF. This chain joins TRBV3-1 and TRBJ2-3, with TRBD2 matching 8 bases. The CDR3 loop spans 15 amino acids. The V gene's germline CDR1 is LGHDT and CDR2 YNNKEL (reference sequence). The ends lost 2 bases at V and 5 bases at J; junction bases unmatched: 6.

This clonotype was observed many times. The V and J genes are TRBV20-1 and TRBJ2-1, with D perhaps matching TRBD2 (5 bases). The germline V and J ends were trimmed by 1 base and 12 bases, with 19 bases remaining between them. Germline V gene sequence: CDR1 DFQATT, CDR2 SNEGSKA (reference sequence). This CDR3 region has 14 residues. CDR3 sequence reads: CSARGERPGRGQFF. The CDR3 DNA sequence: TGCAGTGCTAGAGGGGAGCGGCCAGGAAGAGGGCAGTTCTTC.

The table lists this clonotype with many counts. The V gene is TRBV6-1, the J gene TRBJ2-1; D gene uncertain. Germline lookup yields CDR1 MNHNS and CDR2 SASEGT. CDR3 length: 12 residues. V lost 5 bases and J 7 bases, leaving 9 bases between the germline ends. CDR3 sequence (DNA): TGTGCCAGCAGTCCCGCCGCTAATGAGCAGTTCTTC. This sequence encodes CASSPAANEQFF.

The J gene is TRBJ2-1, the V gene TRBV30; 14 positions agree with TRBD2. The ends lost 3 bases at V and 9 bases at J; junction bases unmatched: 7. The CDR3 length is 15 residues. The V gene's germline CDR1 is GTSNPN and CDR2 SVGIG (reference sequence). CDR3: CAWRVSTSGRGEQFF. The CDR3, as DNA: TGTGCCTGGAGGGTCTCGACTAGCGGGAGGGGTGAGCAGTTCTTC.

This clonotype appeared many times. This rearrangement joins TRBV24-1 to TRBJ2-1, with 7 bases that match TRBD2. This CDR3 has 13 amino acids. Germline V CDR1 and CDR2: KGHDR, SFDVKD. Unmatched junction bases numbered 1, after V lost 1 base and J lost 8 bases. This CDR3 reads CATSDFREDEQFF. CDR3 coding DNA: TGTGCCACCAGTGATTTCCGGGAGGATGAGCAGTTCTTC.

Regarding this clonotype: A single base separates this from a much larger clone, so it may be a read error. The gene calls are TRBV27 and TRBJ2-7; D is uncertain. V was trimmed by 7 bases and J by 3 bases, leaving 7 bases between them. Germline V lookup: CDR1 MNHEY, CDR2 SMNVEV (reference sequence). CDR3 length equals 11 residues. This CDR3 reads CASINGYEQYF. The DNA for the CDR3 is TGTGCCAGCATTAACGGCTACGAGCAGTACTTC.

The sample holds a few counts of this clonotype. The chain has TRBV20-1 and TRBJ1-5, with 7 nucleotides matching TRBD1. The V gene's germline CDR1 is DFQATT and CDR2 SNEGSKA (reference sequence). The CDR3 covers 16 residues. Trimming cost V 0 bases and J 6 bases; bases outside gene matches: 11. The CDR3 reads CSARDRSTGVGQPQHF. The CDR3 DNA is TGCAGTGCTAGAGACCGAAGTACAGGGGTTGGTCAGCCCCAGCATTTT.

This clonotype was seen ten or more times. The chain combines TRBV7-8 with TRBJ2-1; unclear D gene. Germline CDR1 is SGHVS and CDR2 is FQNEAQ. Trimming removed 5 bases at V and 0 bases at J, with 11 bases between. This CDR3 is 15 amino acids long. The CDR3 DNA is TGTGCCAGCAGCCTCTCCGTTAACTCCTACAATGAGCAGTTCTTC. Translation gives CASSLSVNSYNEQFF.

The table lists this clonotype with a count of one. This could be a read error, since a much larger clone is one nucleotide away. The chain couples TRBV3-1 to TRBJ1-4, with D possibly being TRBD1 (5 bases). The CDR3 sequence is 14 residues long. The germline V gene has CDR1 LGHDT and CDR2 YNNKEL (reference sequence). This chain's CDR3 is CASSQLGEGEKVFF. The CDR3 DNA reads TGTGCCAGCAGCCAATTAGGGGAGGGCGAAAAAGTGTTTTTT.

This clonotype was recorded at least ten times. This rearrangement joins TRBV3-1 to TRBJ2-5; D is perhaps TRBD2 (5 bases). V was cut by 2 bases and J by 5 bases, with 9 bases left in between. The CDR3 contains 13 residues. Germline loops: CDR1 LGHDT, CDR2 YNNKEL (reference sequence). The CDR3 is CASSQTSEETQYF. Here the CDR3 DNA reads TGTGCCAGCAGCCAAACTAGTGAGGAGACCCAGTACTTC.

This clonotype showed up just a few times. J is TRBJ1-6 and V is TRBV28; 8 bases fit TRBD1. This CDR3 has 16 amino acids. From germline, CDR1 is MDHEN and CDR2 SYDVKM. The J segment lost 10 bases and the V segment lost 5 bases, leaving 13 bases of the junction unmatched. The CDR3, as DNA: TGTGCCAGCAGTACGCGGACAGGGAATTTTGTCTCACCCCTCCACTTT. Translation gives CASSTRTGNFVSPLHF.

This clonotype was observed at least ten times. The rearrangement joins TRBV7-9 to TRBJ2-2; 14 nucleotides line up with TRBD2. Germline V gene data show CDR1 as SEHNR and CDR2 as FQNEAQ (reference sequence). This CDR3 region has 15 residues. V lost 4 bases to trimming and J lost 11 bases; unmatched junction nucleotides: 6. CDR3 amino acids: CASSSTGTSGRELFF. The CDR3 DNA reads TGTGCCAGCAGCTCCACCGGGACTAGCGGGAGAGAGCTGTTTTTT.

This clonotype showed up many times. The V gene is TRBV7-8, the J gene TRBJ1-5; a weak D match, TRBD1 (6 bases). Trimming cost V 3 bases and J 1 base, with 10 bases left between them. The CDR3 loop spans 15 amino acids. Germline V gene sequence: CDR1 SGHVS, CDR2 FQNEAQ. The CDR3 loop is CASSLTDRSNQPQHF. CDR3 coding DNA: TGTGCCAGCAGCTTGACCGACAGGAGCAATCAGCCCCAGCATTTT.

This clonotype was detected many times. The chain couples TRBV28 to TRBJ1-2; 8 bases fit TRBD1. The CDR3 consists of 14 residues. V dropped 6 bases and J dropped 0; count of bases not matched to a gene: 3. The germline gives CDR1 MDHEN, CDR2 SYDVKM. For the CDR3, the DNA is TGTGCCAGCAGATTGACAGGGGCTAACTATGGCTACACCTTC. It yields the protein CASRLTGANYGYTF.

The sample holds a few counts of this clonotype. The chain employs TRBV9 and TRBJ1-5, with D unresolved. V lost 0 bases and J lost 6, with 13 bases in between. This CDR3 is built from 15 residues. Germline-derived CDR1 and CDR2 are SGDLS and YYNGEE. The CDR3 bases are TGTGCCAGCAGCGTAGGTCTGGGATCGGGTCAGCCCCAGCATTTT. Translated, it gives CASSVGLGSGQPQHF.

This clonotype was found many times. In DNA, the CDR3 is TGTGCCAGCACCCTCGGAGGGTCCCTAAACTATGGCTACACCTTC. This encodes CASTLGGSLNYGYTF. The chain links TRBV28 to TRBJ1-2; unclear D gene. The CDR3 has 15 amino acids. Germline values: CDR1 MDHEN, CDR2 SYDVKM. With 7 bases removed from V and 2 bases from J, the gap between germline ends came to 17 bases.

The chain recombines TRBV5-4 with TRBJ2-5; perhaps D is TRBD1 or TRBD2 (5 bases each). V dropped 5 bases and J dropped 1 base, with 15 bases sitting between them. The CDR3 is 15 residues long. CDR1 SGHNT and CDR2 YYREEE come from the germline V gene (reference sequence). The CDR3 loop is CASRPGTQFQETQYF. The DNA for the CDR3 is TGTGCCAGCAGGCCCGGGACCCAGTTCCAAGAGACCCAGTACTTC. The complete variable domain, with remaining parts taken from reference TRBV5-4 and TRBJ2-5, reads ETGVTQSPTHLIKTRGQQVTLRCSSQSGHNTVSWYQQALGQGPQFIFQYYREEENGRGNFPPRFSGLQFPNYSSELNVNALELDDSALYLCASRPGTQFQETQYFGPGTRLLVL.

This sequence joins TRBV11-2 and TRBJ2-7, with 14 bases fitting TRBD2. Germline V gene sequence: CDR1 SGHAT, CDR2 FQNNGV. The CDR3 contains 14 residues. The trim removed 6 bases at V and 6 bases at J, leaving 4 bases unmatched. CDR3 nucleotide sequence: TGTGCCAGCAGGGGCGGGACTAGCGGGAGCGAGCAGTACTTC. This encodes CASRGGTSGSEQYF.

The genes are TRBV5-1 and TRBJ2-6; TRBD2 might be the D (7 bases). V was trimmed by 5 bases and J by 4 bases, leaving 16 bases between them. Germline V gene sequence: CDR1 SGHRS, CDR2 YFSETQ. CDR3 length equals 16 residues. The CDR3 spells CASSWGGAQGANVLTF. The CDR3 nucleotides read TGCGCCAGCAGTTGGGGGGGGGCGCAGGGGGCCAACGTCCTGACTTTC.